Listed below are T cell receptor beta chains from one sample, sequenced in a study of cytomegalovirus exposure and HLA in healthy donors. Clones were sequenced by immunoSEQ multiplex PCR, and TCRdb holds only the in-frame ones, with some missing. The sample consists of approximately 150,000 clones, roughly 77% of them appearing once. Sequenced sample: PBMCs. The receptors were sampled from a man younger than 35 in good health and CMV-seropositive. CDR3s include the opening cysteine and the closing phenylalanine or tryptophan. D genes are given only for firm matches. Rows give clone size only sometimes, using once, few, many, or a class for an expanded clone.

v_gene,abundance,j_gene,d_gene,CDR3nt,CDR3aa
TRBV7-9,.,TRBJ1-6,TRBD1,TGTGCCAGCAGCGCTAGGGGGACAGGGTGGAATTCACCCCTCCACTTT,CASSARGTGWNSPLHF
TRBV27,.,TRBJ2-7,TRBD1,TGTGCCAGCAGCACCATGCCCGGGACAGGGCACTACGAGCAGTACTTC,CASSTMPGTGHYEQYF
TRBV5-1,.,TRBJ2-3,TRBD1,TGCGCCAGCAGCCCGGGACAGGGAACAGATACGCAGTATTTT,CASSPGQGTDTQYF
TRBV7-9,.,TRBJ2-1,TRBD2,TGTGCCAGCAGCTTAGCTCTAGCGGGAGGCCACTCCTACAATGAGCAGTTCTTC,CASSLALAGGHSYNEQFF
TRBV27,.,TRBJ2-7,.,TGTGCCAGCAGGGGGGCTAGCGGCTCCTACGAGCAGTACTTC,CASRGASGSYEQYF
TRBV28,once,TRBJ2-7,TRBD1,TGTGCCAGCAGGCCTGACAGGGTTGGGTACGAGCAGTACTTC,CASRPDRVGYEQYF
TRBV5-1,.,TRBJ1-2,TRBD1,TGCGCCAGCAGCTCCTTTATGACCGGACAGGCAACTAACTATGGCTACACCTTC,CASSSFMTGQATNYGYTF
TRBV27,.,TRBJ2-7,.,TGTGCCAGCAGTTACCCGGTTCTCCGGGACATGTCCTACGAGCAGTACTTC,CASSYPVLRDMSYEQYF
TRBV2,.,TRBJ2-7,.,TGTGCCAGCAATATAGAGCAGGGACACTACGAGCAGTACTTC,CASNIEQGHYEQYF
TRBV28,.,TRBJ2-1,TRBD2,TGTGCCAGCAGTTCCATCGTATCCAAAGGACTAGCGGGAGGCTGTGAGCAGTTCTTC,CASSSIVSKGLAGGCEQFF
TRBV5-4,once,TRBJ1-2,TRBD1,TGTGCCAGCAGCTTGGGGGGACAGGGTTCGGGTGGCTACACCTTC,CASSLGGQGSGGYTF
TRBV30,.,TRBJ1-2,TRBD1,TGTGCCTGGAGTTCGGTAACAGGGGGCGCTTATGGCTACACCTTC,CAWSSVTGGAYGYTF
TRBV9,.,TRBJ2-2,.,TGTGCCAGCAGCGGCGCTAGGAATCGGGAGCTGTTTTTT,CASSGARNRELFF
TRBV2,few,TRBJ1-4,.,TGTGCCACCAAGTTGAGGACGGGAATCTTGTTTTTT,CATKLRTGILFF
TRBV15,.,TRBJ2-7,TRBD1,TGTGCCACCAGCAGAGATGAACAGGGGCTCTCCTACGAGCAGTACTTC,CATSRDEQGLSYEQYF
TRBV19,.,TRBJ1-1,.,TGTGCCAGTAGTATAGGATCAGAACCGAACACTGAAGCTTTCTTT,CASSIGSEPNTEAFF
TRBV4-2,.,TRBJ2-5,.,TGTGCCAGCAGTCTCACATGGGCAGTAAAAGAGACCCAGTACTTC,CASSLTWAVKETQYF
TRBV25-1,.,TRBJ2-5,.,TGTGCCAGCTCGGAGACCCAGTACTTC,CASSETQYF
TRBV6-6,.,TRBJ2-7,TRBD1,TGTGCCAGCAGTTACCCCGGGACAGCAGCCTACGAGCAGTACTTC,CASSYPGTAAYEQYF
TRBV4-1,.,TRBJ2-1,TRBD2,TGCGCCAGCAGACCTCTAGCGGGGCCATACAATGAGCAGTTCTTC,CASRPLAGPYNEQFF
TRBV10-3,.,TRBJ2-3,.,TGTGCCATCAGTGAGTCAGCTAGCACAGATACGCAGTATTTT,CAISESASTDTQYF
TRBV5-6,.,TRBJ2-6,.,TGTGCCAGCTCCGGGGTAACTGGGGCCAACGTCCTGACTTTC,CASSGVTGANVLTF
TRBV18,.,TRBJ2-6,.,TGTGCCAGCTCTCCCCGGGATAGGGCAAGCTCTGGGGCCAACGTCCTGACTTTC,CASSPRDRASSGANVLTF
TRBV7-9,.,TRBJ2-2,.,TGTGCCAGCAGCCCGCCGGACACCGGGGAGCTGTTTTTT,CASSPPDTGELFF
TRBV7-3,.,TRBJ2-4,TRBD2,TGTGCCAGCAGCGCACTAGCGGGAGGGCTGGGGAACATTCAGTACTTC,CASSALAGGLGNIQYF
TRBV7-3,.,TRBJ2-3,TRBD2,TGTGCCAGCAGCTTAGCGGGGGGGCGCACAGATACGCAGTATTTT,CASSLAGGRTDTQYF
TRBV7-8,once,TRBJ2-7,TRBD2,TGTGCCAGCAGCTTAGTGATTAGCGGGAGTTACGAGCAGTACTTC,CASSLVISGSYEQYF
TRBV7-8,.,TRBJ1-5,.,TGTGCCAGCAGCTCGCGGGACGGGGGCAATCAGCCCCAGCATTTT,CASSSRDGGNQPQHF
TRBV7-7,.,TRBJ2-7,TRBD2,TGTGCTAGCAGCTTATTTAGCGGGGGTTCCTACGAGCAGTACTTC,CASSLFSGGSYEQYF
TRBV16,few,TRBJ2-3,.,TGTGCCAGCAGCCAAGGAGTCACAGATACGCAGTATTTT,CASSQGVTDTQYF
TRBV10-2,.,TRBJ1-1,.,TGCGCCAGCAGTGAGGCAGTCATGAACACTGAAGCTTTCTTT,CASSEAVMNTEAFF
TRBV2,few,TRBJ2-1,.,TGTGCCAGCAGTGAAGAGGGGTACAATGAGCAGTTCTTC,CASSEEGYNEQFF
TRBV28,.,TRBJ2-7,.,TGTGCCAGTTCTTATAGTCTGGGTAGCGGGCAGTACTTC,CASSYSLGSGQYF
TRBV6-1,.,TRBJ1-2,TRBD1,TGTGCCATCTCGGGACAGTACCTCTATGGCTACACCTTC,CAISGQYLYGYTF
TRBV2,.,TRBJ2-2,.,TGTGCCAGCACCGGCCCCTTAACAGACACCGGGGAGCTGTTTTTT,CASTGPLTDTGELFF
TRBV28,.,TRBJ1-2,.,TGTGCCAGCAGTTCGACAGATTATGGCTACACCTTC,CASSSTDYGYTF
TRBV7-7,.,TRBJ2-1,TRBD2,TGTGCTAGCAGCTTATCCGGGACTAGCGGGAGACATGAGCAGTTCTTC,CASSLSGTSGRHEQFF
TRBV6-5,.,TRBJ1-1,.,TGTGCCAGCAGTGTGTACAGGGATGGTGGCACTGAAGCTTTCTTT,CASSVYRDGGTEAFF
TRBV28,.,TRBJ2-5,TRBD2,TGTGCCAGCAGTCAGCGGGGGACCCAAGAGACCCAGTACTTC,CASSQRGTQETQYF